Below, one T cell receptor beta chain is given with its context. Its antigen is unidentified. These data belong to a study of metastatic and nonmetastatic thyroid tumors. Study conclusions and caveats: Benign nodules reportedly had significantly lower TCR beta diversity than malignant thyroid tumors in blood and tumor.

TCRdb re-called clones from the PCR reads using MiXCR. Of about 32,000 clones in the sample, about 20% are singletons; the top ten hold roughly 8%. Between the trimmed V and J ends, which lost 5 bases and 7 bases, there was a span of 14 bases. The CDR3 is 13 amino acids. The germline V gene has CDR1 MNHEY and CDR2 SMNVEV (reference sequence). Each patient went into thyroid surgery without having received any treatment. The chain carries TRBV27 and TRBJ1-2; D ambiguous. The TCR sequence derives from a female donor with papillary thyroid cancer or a benign thyroid nodule (not recorded which). Some clones in this sample may be carry-over from other donors' samples. Sequenced sample: blood. CDR3 nucleotides: TGTGCCAGCAGTACGCCCAAAGGGATTGGCTACACCTTC. Amino acids: CASSTPKGIGYTF.